The sequence of this T cell receptor beta chain was determined in a study of cytomegalovirus exposure and HLA in healthy donors. The PCR used 60 Vbeta and 13 Jbeta primers. The method was immunoSEQ multiplex PCR; TCRdb's version includes in-frame clones alone and lacks a portion of them. This table has approximately 210,000 clones, about 81% appearing once. The V segment lost 4 bases and the J segment 0 bases; nucleotides outside the gene matches: 5. This CDR3 has 16 residues. Germline V CDR1 and CDR2: SGHDT, YYEEEE. The sample taken for sequencing was PBMCs. The gene calls are TRBV5-6 and TRBJ1-4; 8 bases fit TRBD1. The clonotype was recovered from a man aged 18 to 29 in good health and CMV-seronegative. CDR3 loop: CASSRQGRSTNEKLFF. Here the CDR3 DNA reads TGTGCCAGCAGCAGACAGGGGAGATCAACTAATGAAAAACTGTTTTTT.